What follows are 20 T cell receptor beta chains derived from one specimen sequenced in a study of vaccination effects on CD4 cells after COVID-19 (dated 2022 in TCRdb). In the ViraFEST assay, PBMC were stimulated with viral peptide pools, and antigen-specific CD4+ T cell clonotypes were then identified by expansion using TCR sequencing. After around eleven days of culture, CD4+ T cells were isolated with the EasySep CD4+ T cell isolation kit. Convalescent patients had PCR-confirmed SARS-CoV-2 infection between March and December 2020, before Alpha, Beta and Delta variants emerged in the United States. The library came from the immunoSEQ multiplex PCR assay. Drawn from immuneACCESS, this table holds only the in-frame rearrangements with V and J called that TCRdb kept. Clones are partly lost; checked studies trace under half to an unresolved V gene and leave the rest unexplained. This sample lists roughly 25,000 clones; approximately 70% were detected once. The top ten clonotypes cover about 17% of the sample.

These receptors have no identified antigens. The sequencing used CD4+ T cells from PBMCs cultured with SARS-CoV-2 spike peptides, collected before COVID-19 vaccination. The cell subset or site label corresponds to: SARS-CoV-2 spike overlapping peptide pool stimulation. These TCRs come from a human donor who had a prior SARS-CoV-2 infection.

This clone was detected a few times. The V and J genes are TRBV2 and TRBJ1-6; D not resolved. The CDR3 has 12 residues. Germline V gene data show CDR1 as SNHLY and CDR2 as FYNNEI. Trimming pared 5 bases from V and 10 bases from J, leaving 9 bases between. For the CDR3, the DNA is TGTGCCAGCAGTCCTAATCGATCACCCCTCCACTTT. It specifies CASSPNRSPLHF.

This clone was observed a handful of times. The V call is TRBV7-3, the J call TRBJ2-3, with 7 nucleotides matching TRBD1. This CDR3 has 15 amino acids. CDR1 is SGHTA, CDR2 FQGTGA, per germline. V was clipped by 1 base and J by 6 bases; unmatched bases: 7. CDR3 sequence: CASSLIGQALDTQYF. The CDR3 region has the DNA TGTGCCAGCAGCTTAATTGGACAGGCCTTGGATACGCAGTATTTT.

This clone was observed a handful of times. This rearrangement joins TRBV9 to TRBJ2-2; the D gene is possibly TRBD1 (6 bases). Trimming cost V 4 bases and J 7 bases, with 26 bases left between them. CDR1 SGDLS and CDR2 YYNGEE come from the germline V gene. The CDR3 runs 18 residues. The CDR3 spells CASSRADGTPPLGGELFF. The CDR3 region has the DNA TGTGCCAGCAGCAGAGCAGACGGGACACCACCATTGGGCGGGGAGCTGTTTTTT. The full variable domain, rest sourced from reference TRBV9 and TRBJ2-2, is DSGVTQTPKHLITATGQRVTLRCSPRSGDLSVYWYQQSLDQGLQFLIQYYNGEERAKGNILERFSAQQFPDLHSELNLSSLELGDSALYFCASSRADGTPPLGGELFFGEGSRLTVL.

The chain couples TRBV6-1 to TRBJ2-1; D unresolved. With 3 bases removed from V and 8 bases from J, the gap between germline ends came to 8 bases. Germline CDR1 reads MNHNS; CDR2 reads SASEGT. The CDR3 is 12 residues long. The CDR3 sequence: CASSDPRDEQFF. CDR3 nucleotide sequence: TGTGCCAGCAGTGACCCGCGCGATGAGCAGTTCTTC.

This chain connects TRBV11-3 to TRBJ2-7, with TRBD2 matching 7 bases. The CDR3 length is 17 residues. The germline gives CDR1 SGHNT, CDR2 YENEEA. The ends lost 0 bases at V and 4 bases at J; junction bases unmatched: 12. The chain's CDR3 is CASSLEGRRESTYEQYF. CDR3 nucleotides: TGTGCCAGCAGCTTAGAAGGCCGGCGGGAGTCGACGTACGAGCAGTACTTC.

This sequence joins TRBV5-1 and TRBJ2-1, with a weak D call TRBD2 (6 bases). Germline lookup yields CDR1 SGHRS and CDR2 YFSETQ. V dropped 4 bases and J dropped 4 bases, with 15 bases sitting between them. The CDR3 is 15 amino acids. In DNA form, the CDR3 reads TGCGCCAGCAGCCCCCTGGGGGGAAAATACAATGAGCAGTTCTTC. Protein product: CASSPLGGKYNEQFF.

J is TRBJ2-7 and V is TRBV5-1; TRBD1 agrees at 8 bases. Germline values: CDR1 SGHRS, CDR2 YFSETQ. J gave up 3 bases and V 5 bases, and 13 bases lay outside the gene matches. There are 16 residues in the CDR3. CDR3 in amino acids: CASSRAKSTGDYEQYF. The CDR3 nucleotides read TGCGCCAGCAGTCGCGCGAAATCGACAGGGGACTACGAGCAGTACTTC.

The chain carries TRBV3-1 (or the pseudogene TRBV3-2) and TRBJ2-4, with 9 positions matching TRBD1. There are 15 residues in the CDR3. Germline CDR1 and CDR2: LGHDT and YNNKEL (reference sequence). Trimming took 4 bases from V and 6 from J; bases not matched to a gene: 7. The CDR3 sequence: CASSLQPGQGNIQYF. Here the CDR3 DNA reads TGTGCCAGCAGCCTGCAACCGGGACAGGGAAACATTCAGTACTTC.

The chain carries TRBV25-1 and TRBJ2-5, with 8 bases lining up with TRBD2. V shed 5 bases, J shed 5 bases, and the junction held 10 bases outside the gene matches. The CDR3 length is 15 residues. Germline CDR1 MGHDK, CDR2 SYGVNS. CDR3 loop: CASSKAGRARETQYF. The CDR3 nucleotides are TGTGCCAGCAGTAAAGCCGGGAGGGCCAGGGAGACCCAGTACTTC.

This chain uses TRBV2 with TRBJ1-4; D is possibly TRBD1 (6 bases). V lost 10 bases and J lost 3, with 18 bases in between. The germline V gene has CDR1 SNHLY and CDR2 FYNNEI. The CDR3 is 15 residues long. CDR3 in DNA: TGTGCCACCAAGCCCCAGGGGCTACCTAATGAAAAACTGTTTTTT. Translated, it gives CATKPQGLPNEKLFF.

The V call is TRBV4-2, the J call TRBJ2-1; TRBD2 matches 15 bases. Trimming took 1 base from V and 10 from J; bases not matched to a gene: 2. This CDR3 comprises 15 residues. Germline-derived CDR1 and CDR2 are LGHNA and YNFKEQ. The CDR3 sequence: CASSQGTSGGEEQFF. DNA for the CDR3: TGTGCCAGCAGCCAAGGGACTAGCGGGGGGGAGGAGCAGTTCTTC.

This clone occurred a few times. The J gene is TRBJ1-5, the V gene TRBV2; 7 bases agree with TRBD1. V was pared by 6 bases and J by 3 bases, with 8 bases of the junction left unmatched. This CDR3 comprises 15 residues. Germline CDR1 and CDR2: SNHLY and FYNNEI. The CDR3 DNA is TGTGCCAGCAGAGGGAAGGGGGCCTACAATCAGCCCCAGCATTTT. Its protein product is CASRGKGAYNQPQHF.

The V gene is TRBV4-1, the J gene TRBJ2-1; either TRBD1 or TRBD2 may fit D (5 bases each). V lost 6 bases to trimming and J lost 0 bases, with 18 bases between them. CDR1 is MGHRA, CDR2 YSYEKL, per germline. CDR3 length: 17 residues. The CDR3 is CASRKGRGVDSYNEQFF. The CDR3 nucleotides read TGCGCCAGCAGAAAAGGGAGAGGGGTTGACTCCTACAATGAGCAGTTCTTC.

The rearrangement uses TRBV10-3 and TRBJ2-1; perhaps D is TRBD1 or TRBD2 (5 bases each). CDR1 and CDR2 (germline): ENHRY, SYGVKD. The CDR3 consists of 19 residues. The V end lost 6 bases, the J end lost 0 bases, and 24 bases lay between the germline ends. The CDR3 region has the DNA TGTGCCATCAGCGCTGAGGGCCCAAGGGGCGGGTCCTCCTACAATGAGCAGTTCTTC. Its protein is CAISAEGPRGGSSYNEQFF.

CDR3 nucleotide sequence: TGCGCCAGCAGCCAATGGTTCCGGGGACGGAATGAAAAACTGTTTTTT. Translated: CASSQWFRGRNEKLFF. The rearrangement joins TRBV4-1 to TRBJ1-4, with D possibly matching TRBD1 (5 bases). V gave up 2 bases and J gave up 5 bases, with 15 bases separating them. In germline, CDR1 is MGHRA, CDR2 YSYEKL. The CDR3 extends over 16 amino acids.

This clone has a single count. The J gene is TRBJ2-1, the V gene TRBV30; D perhaps matches TRBD2 (5 bases). Trimming stripped 0 bases from V and 10 bases from J, with 16 bases between. Germline values: CDR1 GTSNPN, CDR2 SVGIG (reference sequence). The CDR3 spans 14 residues. CDR3 nucleotide sequence: TGTGCCTGGAGTGTTCTTCAAGAAGGAGGAGAGCAGTTCTTC. It encodes CAWSVLQEGGEQFF.

The rearrangement uses TRBV6-5 and TRBJ1-4; TRBD1 matches 9 bases. The CDR3 has 15 amino acids. The trim removed 7 bases at V and 7 bases at J, leaving 10 bases unmatched. CDR1 and CDR2 (germline): MNHEY, SVGAGI. CDR3 nucleotide sequence: TGTGCCAGCAATGTACCCGGGACAGGGCGTGAAAAACTGTTTTTT. Protein sequence: CASNVPGTGREKLFF.

The chain combines TRBV12-3 or TRBV12-4 with TRBJ1-2; unclear D gene. V was clipped by 5 bases and J by 3 bases, with 10 bases between them. The CDR3 contains 13 residues. The CDR3 loop reads CASSLTQYYGYTF. CDR3 coding DNA: TGTGCCAGCAGTCTGACCCAATACTATGGCTACACCTTC.

This chain connects TRBV24-1 to TRBJ2-1, with D unclear. The V gene lost 3 bases and the J gene lost 0 bases, with 14 bases spanning the gap. From germline, CDR1 is KGHDR and CDR2 SFDVKD. The CDR3 extends over 17 amino acids. CDR3 region: CATSDRTHRSSYNEQFF. CDR3 DNA: TGTGCCACCAGTGATCGAACCCACCGGAGCTCCTACAATGAGCAGTTCTTC.

The chain couples TRBV4-1 to TRBJ2-2; TRBD2 matches at 12 bases. Germline V gene data show CDR1 as MGHRA and CDR2 as YSYEKL. The CDR3 totals 17 residues. Germline trimming cut 3 bases from V and 2 bases from J; bases unmatched to any gene: 4. The CDR3 spells CASSHRLAGANTGELFF. In DNA, the CDR3 is TGCGCCAGCAGCCACCGACTAGCGGGGGCAAACACCGGGGAGCTGTTTTTT.